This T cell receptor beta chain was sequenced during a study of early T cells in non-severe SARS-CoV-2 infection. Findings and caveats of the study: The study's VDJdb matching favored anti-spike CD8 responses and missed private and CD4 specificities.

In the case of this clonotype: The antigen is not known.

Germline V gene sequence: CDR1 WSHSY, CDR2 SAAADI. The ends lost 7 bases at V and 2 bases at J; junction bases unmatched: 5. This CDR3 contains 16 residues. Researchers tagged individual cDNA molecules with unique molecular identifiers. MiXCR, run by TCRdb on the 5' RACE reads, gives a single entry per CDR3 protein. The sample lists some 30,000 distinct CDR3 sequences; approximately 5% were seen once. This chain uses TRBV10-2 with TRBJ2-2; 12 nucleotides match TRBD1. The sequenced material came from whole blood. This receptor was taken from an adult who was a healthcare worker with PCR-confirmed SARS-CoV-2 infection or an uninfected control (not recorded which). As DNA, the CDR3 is TGCGCCAGCAACTGGGGACAGGGGGCAAACACCGGGGAGCTGTTTTTT. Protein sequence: CASNWGQGANTGELFF.